The T cell receptor (beta chain) described here comes from a study of cytomegalovirus exposure and HLA in healthy donors (TCRdb year 2017). Context from the whole study: In an earlier analysis of 587 of the donors, 276 Gb of sequence data and 90 million to 130 million unique TCR beta sequences from approximately 180 million T cells were reported. About 300 gigabases of sequencing data and some 85 million unique TCR sequences were included in an early release covering several hundred HLA-typed donors. Of the approximately 400 genotyped donors, over 70% fell in the genetic ancestry cluster associated with self-reported Caucasian donors. The study aimed to test whether signatures of past pathogen exposure could be identified by cataloging public T cell receptors. The study profiled the T cell repertoires of 550 to 700 subjects by immunosequencing and related them to cytomegalovirus serostatus. Along with the approximately 650-subject first cohort, a separate validation cohort of over a hundred different subjects was used. To predict cytomegalovirus infection status, the study combined high-throughput TCR immunosequencing, statistical association of individual TCRs with disease status, and machine learning. In a later analysis, previously published TCR beta repertoires from more than 500 donors were re-analyzed and high-resolution HLA genotyping was added so that TCR occurrence patterns could be studied. Rather than using new phenotypic data, the later analysis identified candidate immune exposures from TCR beta sequences and from how often those sequences occurred across donors. An earlier analysis of approximately 500 of the donors applied high-throughput TCR beta sequencing to assess whether each TCR beta V gene segment acted as functional or pseudogenic. Donor age, sex, ethnicity and CMV serostatus were compiled alongside the repertoire data. Genome-wide SNP genotypes for about 60% of the 666 donors were used in a later genetic analysis, which treated that subset as a discovery cohort. Every discovery cohort repertoire had been produced on one sequencing platform. HLA typing included class I and class II loci at four-digit resolution. Typing coverage differed by locus: A, B, C, DRB1 and DQB1 were typed in about 620-630 donors, DQA1 in about 510, DPA1 in 606, and DPB1 in roughly 470. Roughly five DR-DQ haplotypes were handled as single units for association and clustering because linkage in the cohort was strong. On average, about 200,000 unique TCR beta nucleotide sequences were sequenced per donor among about 400 genotyped donors of the cohort, with about 19% of those sequences being non-productive. What the research found in general, with its limitations: A further reported finding was that TCR beta sequences accurately predicted the HLA-A and HLA-B alleles for most subjects in the first cohort. The authors suggested that the approach could potentially be generalized to other disease states and immunological phenotypes. A later analysis found that TCR association rates varied across HLA loci, with DRB1 alleles showing the most associated TCRs and HLA-C alleles the fewest. In the study, some 160 TCR beta chains were listed as associated with cytomegalovirus. Roughly uniform sequencing depth across donors was assumed in presence/absence analyses, although this assumption may not hold. An association between a missense DCLRE1C variant and V-gene and J-gene trimming of TCR beta chains was found in a later genetic analysis and replicated in an independent cohort. In an earlier analysis of a few hundred of the donors, most TCR beta V segments were observed in productive rearrangements about 87% or about 30% of the time, broadly matching IMGT annotations. A later analysis found that HLA-associated TCR beta chains were more clonally expanded and had lower generation probabilities than equally common non-associated chains. A few of the identified cytomegalovirus-associated TCR beta chains were confirmed in vitro to be specific for cytomegalovirus antigens. Because the 87-base-pair reads could not distinguish some IMGT-functional V segments, including TRBV6-2 and TRBV6-3, those segments were excluded. CMV serostatus was the only immune exposure information available for the cohort. Assigning TCR associations to individual alleles was difficult when HLA alleles, especially DR and DQ, strongly co-occurred. While some public TCRs were present in many individuals, most TCR sequences turned up only very rarely across donors. Because counts were too low, seventeen rarely observed V segments, including chromosome 9 orphons, were excluded from the earlier analysis of 587 of the donors. In a later genetic analysis, fewer N-insertions in productive TCRs were reported among donors in an Asian-associated ancestry cluster than the roughly 700-donor mean. Several of the top co-occurrence clusters appeared to be linked to parvovirus B19, influenza, CMV and Epstein-Barr virus, according to a later analysis. The cohort was sequenced for TCR beta chains only, and without alpha or paired-chain data the features that could be detected were limited. At a false discovery rate of 0.05, a later analysis linked around 17,000 TCR beta sequences to specific HLA alleles. Because HLA typing was missing for some donors at each locus, association tests included only the typed subset. Linkage disequilibrium might explain the correlated functional status among segregating V segments, but an unknown experimental factor could not be excluded. In a later analysis, most CMV-associated TCR beta chains were found to appear HLA-restricted, with HLA associations seemingly driven largely by CMV exposure. A group of highly shared sequence variants was considered likely to be a technical artifact of the sequencing pipeline. Cytomegalovirus status was reported to be diagnosed by the classifier with high specificity and sensitivity in both the original and validation cohorts.

Libraries were made using the immunoSEQ multiplex PCR assay. For the multiplex PCR, a mixture combining 60 forward primers for TCR Vbeta segments and 13 reverse primers for TCR Jbeta segments was used. Amplification of the CDR3 region of rearranged TCR beta genes was performed with a multiplex PCR assay on genomic DNA. On the Illumina HiSeq System, the amplified TCR beta libraries were sequenced as 87-base-pair reads. In the paper's pipeline: A later analysis counted about 82 million unique TCR beta chains across the 690 or so repertoires, and roughly 11 million of these chains were shared by at least two donors. Raw reads were error-corrected and collapsed into unique sequences by a nearest-neighbor algorithm in which closely related sequences were merged to remove PCR and sequencing errors. CDR3 sequences were aligned to IMGT reference sequences to assign V, D and J gene segments. For a sequence to be retained, at least a six-nucleotide match to both a V gene segment and a J gene segment was required. A rearrangement counted as productive if the CDR3 had no stop codons and remained in frame with V and J, and every other rearrangement counted as non-productive. CDR3 was defined according to IMGT convention as the region running from the second conserved V-encoded cysteine to the conserved J-encoded phenylalanine. The earlier analysis of about 590 of the donors excluded sequences that lacked an unambiguous match to a single V gene segment. In an earlier analysis of 587 of the donors, a V segment was called functional when productive rearrangements were above 56.7%, and segregating when the standard deviation between donors exceeded 5%. To diagnose cytomegalovirus status from the catalog of TCR beta chain sequences, a statistical classification framework was built. A later analysis assigned V and J genes by comparing TCR nucleotide sequences with IMGT/GENE-DB human TR gene sequences. Using the TCRdist pipeline, a later analysis assigned CDR3 sequences along with most-parsimonious VDJ recombination scenarios. In a later analysis, each TCR beta chain was defined by its CDR3 amino acid sequence together with its V-gene family, and reads without a unique V-gene family were excluded. As a way to deal with suspected cross-contamination and a sequencing artifact, a later analysis dropped hundreds of nucleotide sequences that were highly shared and had low generation probability. In a later analysis, a clonal expansion index for each public chain was calculated from normalized within-repertoire ranks of inferred template counts. In a later analysis, generation probabilities were computed with a VDJ recombination model fitted to out-of-frame rearrangements, and the resulting probabilities were checked against IGoR. In a later analysis, hypergeometric tests were used to score TCR-TCR, TCR-HLA and TCR-CMV co-occurrence, with a repertoire-size bias correction applied to TCR pairs. In a later analysis, false discovery rates were estimated by permuting HLA or CMV assignments 20 times. In a later analysis, co-occurring TCRs were grouped using DBSCAN, with TCRdist sequence similarity added in when clustering inside HLA-allele-positive subsets. Co-occurrence clustering excluded repertoires with fewer than 30,000 or more than 120,000 public chains, plus five with anomalous nucleotide sharing. Not all clones reach the TCRdb copy of this immuneACCESS table, which keeps in-frame sequences only. Checked studies attribute under half of the gap to unresolved V genes and leave the rest unexplained. That table furnishes V, J and clone size, whereas the DNA furnished D and trimming. The sample table lists roughly 200,000 clones, around nine tenths of them with a count of one. Around 0.3% of the sample belongs to the ten largest clones.

Trimmed from V: 0 bases; trimmed from J: 6 bases; junction bases lacking a gene match: 9. The germline V gene provides CDR1 LGHNA and CDR2 YNFKEQ. From the cysteine through the phenylalanine, the CDR3 covers 16 amino acids. Only CDR3 DNA remains: 48 bases, in frame from the first base. The cohort was made up of 666 healthy bone marrow donors. At the time of sampling, all cohort members were nominally healthy, though unrecorded immune exposures were likely present. The donor was CMV seronegative and belonged to the group of 350 or so seronegative cohort members. A peripheral blood sample was collected from each donor, and TCR beta sequencing was performed on peripheral blood mononuclear cells. The Qiagen DNeasy Blood Extraction Kit was used to extract genomic DNA from the blood cell samples. As for this clone: Its binding antigen is unknown. No base quality values were provided; no much bigger clone lies one nucleotide off.

Sequenced: PBMCs. The chain is assembled from TRBV4-2 and TRBJ2-5; 8 middle bases align to TRBD1. This TCR was recovered from a woman younger than 45 in good health and CMV-seronegative. The CDR3 region: CASSQDAGGDLKTQYF. The nucleotide sequence is TGTGCCAGCAGCCAAGATGCAGGGGGCGATTTAAAGACCCAGTACTTC.